These 2 T cell receptor beta chains were sequenced from one sample in a study of blood T cell repertoires in COVID-19. TCRdb's copy holds only in-frame clones and misses some; the assay was immunoSEQ multiplex PCR. Of some 150,000 clones detected, roughly nine tenths appear once; the ten largest clones hold approximately 2.4%. Sequenced input: peripheral blood. The receptor set was obtained from a woman in her sixties or seventies with acute or convalescent COVID-19.

This chain uses TRBV2 with TRBJ1-2, with 9 nucleotides matching TRBD1. Germline values: CDR1 SNHLY, CDR2 FYNNEI. J was trimmed by 6 bases and V by 11 bases; bases with no gene match: 10. CDR3 length equals 13 residues. CDR3 coding DNA: TGTGCCTGCACCACCGGGACAGGGCATGGCTACACCTTC. Amino acids: CACTTGTGHGYTF.

The chain recombines TRBV10-3 with TRBJ2-3; D is perhaps TRBD2 (6 bases). This CDR3 is built from 14 residues. Between the trimmed V and J ends, which lost 7 bases and 3 bases, there was a span of 14 bases. Per the germline V gene, CDR1 is ENHRY and CDR2 is SYGVKD. The CDR3 DNA follows: TGTGCCATCAAAACGGCGGGGAGTACAGATACGCAGTATTTT. It yields the protein CAIKTAGSTDTQYF.